The present T cell receptor beta chain was sequenced within a study of T cells in women clearing cervical HPV infection. A word on this clone: With the read ending 3 residues before the CDR3 end, the germline J gene is used to fill in that end.

V was cut by 3 bases and J by 1 base, with 9 bases left in between. The CDR3 length is 14 residues. The germline V gene encodes CDR1 SSHAT and CDR2 FNYEAQ (reference sequence). Average input was around 1,200 ng genomic DNA for immunoSEQ TCR beta CDR3 amplification. Sequencing was performed with immunoSEQ multiplex PCR; in TCRdb, only in-frame clones are kept and a portion is missing. Its table lists over 15,000 clones. The chain uses TRBV7-7 and TRBJ1-1; no firm D call. Material: blood buffy coat. The receptor was isolated from a woman aged 18-69 years with a cervical HPV16 infection that either progressed to CIN3+ or cleared (not recorded which). The part of the CDR3 DNA that was read is TGTGCCAGCAGCTTCTTCTGGCCGAACACTGAA. It is translated as CASSFFWPNTE. The complete CDR3 protein is CASSFFWPNTEAFF.